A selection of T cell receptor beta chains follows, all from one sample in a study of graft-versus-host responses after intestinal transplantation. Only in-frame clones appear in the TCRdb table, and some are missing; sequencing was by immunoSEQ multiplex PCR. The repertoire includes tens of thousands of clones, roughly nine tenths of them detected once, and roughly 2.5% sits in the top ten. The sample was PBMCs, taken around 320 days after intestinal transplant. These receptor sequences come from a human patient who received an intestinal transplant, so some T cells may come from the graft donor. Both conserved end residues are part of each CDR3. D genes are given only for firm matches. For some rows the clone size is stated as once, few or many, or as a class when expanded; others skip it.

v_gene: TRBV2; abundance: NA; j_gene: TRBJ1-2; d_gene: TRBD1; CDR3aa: CASRERDSSYGYTF; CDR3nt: TGTGCCAGCAGGGAGCGGGACAGTTCCTATGGCTACACCTTC
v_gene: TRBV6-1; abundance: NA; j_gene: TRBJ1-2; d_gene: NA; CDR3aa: CASSPGLDYGYTF; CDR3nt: TGTGCCAGCAGCCCTGGACTCGACTATGGCTACACCTTC
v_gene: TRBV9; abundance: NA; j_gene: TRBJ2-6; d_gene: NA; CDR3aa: CASSVGSSFSGANVLTF; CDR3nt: TGTGCCAGCAGCGTAGGCAGCAGCTTCTCTGGGGCCAACGTCCTGACTTTC
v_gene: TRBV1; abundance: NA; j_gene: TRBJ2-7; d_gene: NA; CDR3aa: CTSSQEVRCGGACEQYF; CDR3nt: TGCACCAGCAGCCAAGAAGTACGGTGCGGGGGGGCCTGCGAGCAGTACTTC
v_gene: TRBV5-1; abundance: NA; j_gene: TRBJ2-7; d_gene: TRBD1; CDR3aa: CASRHTQGATYEQYF; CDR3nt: TGCGCCAGCAGGCACACCCAGGGGGCGACCTACGAGCAGTACTTC
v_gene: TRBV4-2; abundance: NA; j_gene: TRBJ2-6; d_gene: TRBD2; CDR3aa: CASSQRGTILTSGANVLTF; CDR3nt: TGTGCCAGCAGCCAACGGGGGACTATTCTTACGTCTGGGGCCAACGTCCTGACTTTC
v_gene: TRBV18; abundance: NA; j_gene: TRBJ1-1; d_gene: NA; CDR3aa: CASSPTREGTEAFF; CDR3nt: TGTGCCAGCTCACCAACCCGAGAGGGGACTGAAGCTTTCTTT
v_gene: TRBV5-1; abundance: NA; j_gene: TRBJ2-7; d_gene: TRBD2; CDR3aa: CASSLTSGDFYEQYF; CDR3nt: TGCGCCAGCAGCTTAACTAGCGGGGACTTCTACGAGCAGTACTTC
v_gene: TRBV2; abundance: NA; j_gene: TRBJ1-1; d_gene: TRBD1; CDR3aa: CASSETGVHTEAFF; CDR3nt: TGTGCCAGCAGTGAGACAGGGGTTCACACTGAAGCTTTCTTT
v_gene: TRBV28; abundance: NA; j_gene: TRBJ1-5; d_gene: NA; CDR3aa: CASSLGGSQPQHF; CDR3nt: TGTGCCAGCAGTTTAGGGGGGAGTCAGCCCCAGCATTTT
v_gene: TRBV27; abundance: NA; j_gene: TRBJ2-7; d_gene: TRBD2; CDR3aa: CASSAHPARTSGRGWWYF; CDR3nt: TGTGCCAGCAGTGCCCATCCTGCGAGGACTAGCGGGAGGGGGTGGTGGTACTTC
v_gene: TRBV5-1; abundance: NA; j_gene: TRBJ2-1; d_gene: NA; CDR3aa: CASSLVGDEQFF; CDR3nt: TGCGCCAGCAGCTTAGTAGGGGATGAGCAGTTCTTC
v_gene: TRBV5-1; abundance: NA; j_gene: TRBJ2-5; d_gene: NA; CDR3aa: CASSIQGLETQYF; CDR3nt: TGCGCCAGCAGCATCCAGGGATTGGAGACCCAGTACTTC
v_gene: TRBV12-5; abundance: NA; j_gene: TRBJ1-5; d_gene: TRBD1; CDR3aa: CASGLVLGQGSNQPQHF; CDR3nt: TGCGCTAGTGGTTTGGTACTGGGACAGGGGAGCAATCAGCCCCAGCATTTT
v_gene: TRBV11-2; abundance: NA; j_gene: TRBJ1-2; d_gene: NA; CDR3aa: CASSFKPLSNYGYTF; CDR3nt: TGTGCCAGCAGCTTTAAGCCCCTTTCTAACTATGGCTACACCTTC
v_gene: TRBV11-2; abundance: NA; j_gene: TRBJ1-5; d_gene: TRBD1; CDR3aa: CASSTGTGGYQPQHF; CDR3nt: TGTGCCAGCAGCACCGGGACAGGGGGATATCAGCCCCAGCATTTT
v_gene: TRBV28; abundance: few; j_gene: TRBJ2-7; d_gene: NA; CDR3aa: CASSFYAGRAYEQYF; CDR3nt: TGTGCCAGCAGTTTCTACGCGGGTAGGGCCTACGAGCAGTACTTC
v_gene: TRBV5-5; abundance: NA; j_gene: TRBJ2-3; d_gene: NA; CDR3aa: CASSLIGPRAQYF; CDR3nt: TGTGCCAGCAGCTTGATAGGGCCACGCGCGCAGTATTTT
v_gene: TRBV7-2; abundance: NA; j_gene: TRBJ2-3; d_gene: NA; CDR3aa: CASSDRTDTQYF; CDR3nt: TGTGCCAGCAGCGACAGGACAGATACGCAGTATTTT
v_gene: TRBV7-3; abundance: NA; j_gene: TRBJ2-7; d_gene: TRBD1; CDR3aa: CASSSTRDSYEQYF; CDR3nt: TGTGCCAGCAGCTCCACCCGGGACAGCTACGAGCAGTACTTC
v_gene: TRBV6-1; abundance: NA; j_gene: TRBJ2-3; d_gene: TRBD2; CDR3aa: CASSALGGLVTDTQYF; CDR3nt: TGTGCCAGCAGTGCCCTGGGTGGACTAGTCACAGATACGCAGTATTTT
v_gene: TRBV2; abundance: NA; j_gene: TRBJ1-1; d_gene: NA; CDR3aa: CASSEERNTEAFF; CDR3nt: TGTGCCAGCAGTGAGGAACGGAACACTGAAGCTTTCTTT
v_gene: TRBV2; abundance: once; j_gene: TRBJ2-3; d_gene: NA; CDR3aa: CASSGMAGDTQYF; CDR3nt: TGTGCCAGCAGTGGAATGGCCGGAGATACGCAGTATTTT
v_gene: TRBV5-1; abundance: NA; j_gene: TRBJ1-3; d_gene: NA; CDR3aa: CASSLEGVYSGNTIYF; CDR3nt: TGCGCCAGCAGCTTGGAGGGGGTCTACTCTGGAAACACCATATATTTT
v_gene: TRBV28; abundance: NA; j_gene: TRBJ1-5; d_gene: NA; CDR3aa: CASSFSGNQPQHF; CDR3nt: TGTGCCAGCAGTTTTTCAGGTAATCAGCCCCAGCATTTT
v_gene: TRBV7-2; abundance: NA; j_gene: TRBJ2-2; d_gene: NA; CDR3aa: CASSSGTSSLGTGELFF; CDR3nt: TGTGCCAGCAGCTCGGGGACTTCGTCACTTGGCACCGGGGAGCTGTTTTTT
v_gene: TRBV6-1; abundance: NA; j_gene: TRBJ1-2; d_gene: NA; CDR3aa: CASSEHVNYGYTF; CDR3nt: TGTGCCAGCAGTGAACATGTTAACTATGGCTACACCTTC
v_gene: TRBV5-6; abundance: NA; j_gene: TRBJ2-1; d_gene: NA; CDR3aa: CASSLGGAAYNEQFF; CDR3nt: TGTGCCAGCAGCTTGGGGGGAGCGGCCTACAATGAGCAGTTCTTC
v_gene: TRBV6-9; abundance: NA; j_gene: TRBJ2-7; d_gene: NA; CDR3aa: CASSESRGASHEQYF; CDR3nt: TGTGCCAGCAGTGAATCTCGGGGGGCTTCCCACGAGCAGTACTTC
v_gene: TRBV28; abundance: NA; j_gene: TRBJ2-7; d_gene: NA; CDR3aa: CASSSPLAISYEQYF; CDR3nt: TGTGCCAGCAGTTCACCCCTAGCGATCTCCTACGAGCAGTACTTC
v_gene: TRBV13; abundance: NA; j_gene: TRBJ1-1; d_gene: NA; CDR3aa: CASSEQAEAFF; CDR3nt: TGTGCCAGCAGCGAGCAGGCTGAAGCTTTCTTT
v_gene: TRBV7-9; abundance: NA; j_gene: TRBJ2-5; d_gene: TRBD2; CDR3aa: CASSRGLAPGETQYF; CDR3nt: TGTGCCAGCAGCCGAGGACTAGCGCCGGGGGAGACCCAGTACTTC
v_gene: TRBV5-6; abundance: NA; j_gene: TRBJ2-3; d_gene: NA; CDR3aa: CASSSGTDTQYF; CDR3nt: TGTGCCAGCAGCTCGGGAACAGATACGCAGTATTTT
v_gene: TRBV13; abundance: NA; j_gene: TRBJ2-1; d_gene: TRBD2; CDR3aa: CASSLTSGVYNEQFF; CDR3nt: TGTGCCAGCAGCTTAACTAGCGGGGTCTACAATGAGCAGTTCTTC
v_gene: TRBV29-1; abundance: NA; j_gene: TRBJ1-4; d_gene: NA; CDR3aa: CSVEDGGEKLFF; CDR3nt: TGCAGCGTTGAAGACGGGGGGGAAAAACTGTTTTTT
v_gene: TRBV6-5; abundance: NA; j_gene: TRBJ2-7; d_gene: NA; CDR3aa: CASSRRPGPFTEQYF; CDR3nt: TGTGCCAGCAGCCGGCGTCCGGGACCCTTTACCGAGCAGTACTTC
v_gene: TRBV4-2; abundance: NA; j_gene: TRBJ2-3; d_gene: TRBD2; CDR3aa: CASSQDLAGAADTQYF; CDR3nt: TGTGCCAGCAGCCAAGATTTAGCGGGAGCTGCAGATACGCAGTATTTT
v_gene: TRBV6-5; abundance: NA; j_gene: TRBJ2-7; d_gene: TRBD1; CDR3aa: CASIGMGQGDYEQYF; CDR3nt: TGTGCCAGCATCGGAATGGGACAGGGGGACTACGAGCAGTACTTC
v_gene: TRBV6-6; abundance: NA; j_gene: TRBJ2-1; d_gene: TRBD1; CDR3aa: CASTLTGLFGNEQFF; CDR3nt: TGTGCCAGCACCTTGACAGGGCTTTTTGGCAATGAGCAGTTCTTC
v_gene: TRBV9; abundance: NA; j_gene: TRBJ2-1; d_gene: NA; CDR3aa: CASSVGGAVNEQFF; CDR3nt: TGTGCCAGCAGCGTAGGGGGGGCGGTGAATGAGCAGTTCTTC
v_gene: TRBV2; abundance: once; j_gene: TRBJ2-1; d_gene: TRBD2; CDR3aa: CASRITSGGRQFF; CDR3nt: TGTGCCAGCAGGATAACTAGCGGGGGCCGGCAGTTCTTC
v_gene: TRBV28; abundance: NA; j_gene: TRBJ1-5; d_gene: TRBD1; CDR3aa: CASSSDRVASAQHF; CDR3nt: TGTGCCAGCAGTTCCGACAGGGTCGCTTCGGCCCAGCATTTT
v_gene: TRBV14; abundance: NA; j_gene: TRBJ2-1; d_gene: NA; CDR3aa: CASSQLGPPSYNEQFF; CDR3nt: TGTGCCAGCAGCCAACTCGGGCCTCCCTCCTACAATGAGCAGTTCTTC
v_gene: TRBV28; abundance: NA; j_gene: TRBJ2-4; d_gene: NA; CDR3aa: CASSFITTGLRLAKNIQYF; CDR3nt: TGTGCCAGCAGTTTCATCACGACAGGTCTTAGGCTAGCCAAAAACATTCAGTACTTC
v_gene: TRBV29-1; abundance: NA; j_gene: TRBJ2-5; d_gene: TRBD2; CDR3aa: CSALPSGGQETQYF; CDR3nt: TGCAGCGCCCTACCTAGCGGGGGTCAAGAGACCCAGTACTTC
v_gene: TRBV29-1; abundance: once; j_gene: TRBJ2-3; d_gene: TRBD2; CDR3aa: CSVGSGGQRGDTQYF; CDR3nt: TGCAGCGTTGGTTCGGGAGGGCAAAGGGGGGATACGCAGTATTTT
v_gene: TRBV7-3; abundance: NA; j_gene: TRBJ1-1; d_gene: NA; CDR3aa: CASSLMPGMNTEAFF; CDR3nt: TGTGCCAGCAGCTTAATGCCAGGAATGAACACTGAAGCTTTCTTT
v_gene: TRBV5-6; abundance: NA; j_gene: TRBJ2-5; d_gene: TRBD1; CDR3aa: CASSRGTGKETQYF; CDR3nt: TGTGCCAGCAGCCGCGGGACAGGAAAAGAGACCCAGTACTTC
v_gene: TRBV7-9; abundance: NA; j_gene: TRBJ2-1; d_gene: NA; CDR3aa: CASSLAPTPYNEQFF; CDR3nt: TGTGCCAGCAGCTTAGCGCCGACACCCTACAATGAGCAGTTCTTC
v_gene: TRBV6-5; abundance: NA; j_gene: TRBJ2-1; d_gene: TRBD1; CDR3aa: CASSVIQGARDEQFF; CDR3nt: TGTGCCAGCAGTGTTATCCAGGGGGCCCGGGATGAGCAGTTCTTC
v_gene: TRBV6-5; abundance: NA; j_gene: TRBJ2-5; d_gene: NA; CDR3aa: CASKGHNQETQYF; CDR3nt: TGTGCCAGCAAGGGACACAACCAGGAGACCCAGTACTTC
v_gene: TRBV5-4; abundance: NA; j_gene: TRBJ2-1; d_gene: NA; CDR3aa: CASSVHNEQFF; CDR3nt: TGTGCCAGCAGCGTTCACAATGAGCAGTTCTTC
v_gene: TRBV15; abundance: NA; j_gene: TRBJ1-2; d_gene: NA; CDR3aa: CATSYLSGCGKTYGYTF; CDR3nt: TGTGCCACCAGCTACCTGTCAGGGTGTGGAAAGACCTATGGCTACACCTTC
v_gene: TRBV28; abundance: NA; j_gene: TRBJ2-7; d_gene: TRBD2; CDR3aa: CASRRREGSSYEQYF; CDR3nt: TGTGCCAGCAGAAGAAGGGAGGGGAGCTCCTACGAGCAGTACTTC
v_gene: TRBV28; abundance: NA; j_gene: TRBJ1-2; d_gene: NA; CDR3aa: CASSPQGFYGYTF; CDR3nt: TGTGCCAGCAGCCCTCAGGGCTTCTATGGCTACACCTTC